Following are 19 T cell receptor beta chains from one sample sequenced in a study of OX40 agonist ivuxolimab in advanced cancers. Sequenced by immunoSEQ multiplex PCR; TCRdb stores in-frame clones only, minus some. The sample yields approximately 80,000 clones, about 90% seen once. This specimen was CD4+ or CD8+ T cells sorted from blood, taken in a trial of the OX40 agonist ivuxolimab. The receptors derive from an adult with an advanced solid tumor such as melanoma, head and neck, liver or kidney cancer.

V is TRBV28 and J is TRBJ1-4; 9 positions agree with TRBD1. In germline, CDR1 is MDHEN, CDR2 SYDVKM. The CDR3 contains 16 residues. V lost 4 bases, J lost 8 bases, and 11 bases stayed unmatched. The CDR3 reads CASSSPPGQGEEKLFF. DNA for the CDR3: TGTGCCAGCAGTTCCCCTCCGGGACAGGGAGAAGAAAAACTGTTTTTT.

The chain employs TRBV7-9 and TRBJ1-2, with 8 bases fitting TRBD1. The CDR3 sequence is 13 residues long. Germline V CDR1 and CDR2: SEHNR, FQNEAQ (reference sequence). V was clipped by 4 bases and J by 8 bases; unmatched bases: 6. This CDR3 is CASSSGQGGGYTF. The CDR3 bases are TGTGCCAGCAGCTCAGGACAGGGCGGAGGCTACACCTTC.

The chain is built from TRBV7-9 and TRBJ1-4; D uncertain. Germline assignment: CDR1 SEHNR and CDR2 FQNEAQ (reference sequence). V shed 3 bases and J shed 7 bases, with 12 bases lying between them. There are 14 residues in the CDR3. The CDR3 here is CASSFPFAGEKLFF. In nucleotides, the CDR3 is TGTGCCAGCAGCTTTCCCTTCGCAGGTGAAAAACTGTTTTTT.

This chain joins TRBV11-1 and TRBJ1-1; D gene uncertain. The germline V and J ends were trimmed by 1 base and 0 bases, with 15 bases remaining between them. This CDR3 has 17 residues. CDR1 is SGHAT and CDR2 is FQDESV in the germline V gene (reference sequence). CDR3 region: CASSLVPGRIMNTEAFF. The CDR3 bases are TGTGCCAGCAGCTTAGTTCCAGGACGAATCATGAACACTGAAGCTTTCTTT.

The chain uses TRBV27 and TRBJ2-5; a weak D match, TRBD1 (5 bases). CDR1 is MNHEY and CDR2 is SMNVEV in the germline V gene (reference sequence). The V end was cut by 3 bases, the J end by 5 bases, with 13 bases between. CDR3 length: 14 residues. The CDR3 spells CASSFSQGFETQYF. CDR3 coding DNA: TGTGCCAGCAGTTTTAGTCAGGGCTTCGAGACCCAGTACTTC.

V is TRBV5-1 and J is TRBJ1-1; 8 bases fit TRBD1. Per germline, CDR1 SGHRS and CDR2 YFSETQ. Trimming cost V 3 bases and J 10 bases; bases outside gene matches: 14. The length of the CDR3 is 15 residues. In DNA form, the CDR3 reads TGCGCCAGCAGCTACTCAGGACAGGGTAGTAGTCCAGCTTTCTTT. Amino acid sequence: CASSYSGQGSSPAFF.

V gene TRBV29-1 combines with J gene TRBJ2-1; possible D gene TRBD2, 5 bases. The V and J ends lost 7 bases and 9 bases respectively, with 16 bases between them. The CDR3 sequence is 12 residues long. Germline CDR1 and CDR2: SQVTM and ANQGSEA. This CDR3 reads CSAHVGASEQFF. The CDR3 DNA reads as TGCAGCGCCCACGTGGGAGCCAGTGAGCAGTTCTTC.

This chain connects TRBV27 to TRBJ1-4; D is perhaps TRBD1 (5 bases). There are 14 residues in the CDR3. The germline V and J ends were trimmed by 4 bases and 5 bases, with 11 bases remaining between them. Germline values: CDR1 MNHEY, CDR2 SMNVEV (reference sequence). In nucleotides, the CDR3 is TGTGCCAGCAGTTCAGACAGAGCGAATGAAAAACTGTTTTTT. It translates to CASSSDRANEKLFF.

The rearrangement uses TRBV7-2 and TRBJ2-5; D remains unclear. The V gene lost 4 bases and the J gene lost 9 bases, with 18 bases spanning the gap. This CDR3 comprises 14 residues. Germline CDR1 and CDR2: SGHTA and FQGNSA. The CDR3 sequence: CASSYPGRPRAQYF. Written as DNA, the CDR3 is TGTGCCAGCAGCTACCCGGGCCGACCTCGGGCCCAGTACTTC.

The V call is TRBV18, the J call TRBJ1-3; D ambiguous. From germline, CDR1 is KGHSH and CDR2 LQKENI. Trimming removed 0 bases at V and 4 bases at J, with 7 bases between. The CDR3 consists of 14 residues. The CDR3 DNA follows: TGTGCCAGCTCACCACCGAACGGGGGAAACACCATATATTTT. This encodes CASSPPNGGNTIYF.

Here the CDR3 DNA reads TGCGCCAGCAGCTTAGCCCCAGGGACAGGGCTCCACGAGCAGTACTTC. This encodes CASSLAPGTGLHEQYF. This chain joins TRBV5-1 and TRBJ2-7; the match to TRBD1 covers 9 bases. V dropped 2 bases and J dropped 5; count of bases not matched to a gene: 11. Germline assignment: CDR1 SGHRS and CDR2 YFSETQ. The CDR3 sequence is 16 residues long.

The chain recombines TRBV6-5 with TRBJ2-7; TRBD2 matches 7 bases. The CDR3 is made up of 15 amino acids. Unmatched junction bases numbered 7, after V lost 4 bases and J lost 1 base. Germline CDR1 MNHEY, CDR2 SVGAGI. CDR3 sequence: CASSSGGMRSYEQYF. CDR3 bases: TGTGCCAGCAGTTCGGGGGGAATGAGGTCCTACGAGCAGTACTTC.

The rearrangement joins TRBV28 to TRBJ2-7; 12 positions agree with TRBD2. The length of the CDR3 is 15 residues. The trim removed 2 bases at V and 3 bases at J, leaving 2 bases unmatched. The V gene's germline CDR1 is MDHEN and CDR2 SYDVKM. The CDR3 sequence is CASSLGTSGLYEQYV. In DNA form, the CDR3 reads TGTGCCAGCAGTTTAGGGACTAGCGGGCTCTACGAGCAGTACGTC.

The sample holds a few counts of this clone. The chain recombines TRBV14 with TRBJ1-6; perhaps TRBD1 as D (5 bases). Trimming removed 0 bases at V and 4 bases at J, with 13 bases between. The germline V gene has CDR1 SGHDN and CDR2 FVKESK. The CDR3 contains 17 residues. The CDR3 here is CASSQDWGVPYNSPLHF. Written as DNA, the CDR3 is TGTGCCAGCAGCCAAGATTGGGGCGTCCCATATAATTCACCCCTCCACTTT.

V gene TRBV4-1 combines with J gene TRBJ2-2, with unresolved D. CDR1 is MGHRA and CDR2 is YSYEKL in the germline V gene. The CDR3 totals 15 residues. Trimming removed 1 base from V and 6 bases from J, with 12 bases in between. The CDR3, as DNA: TGCGCCAGCAGCCAAGGCTCCGTTTTGGCCGGGGAGCTGTTTTTT. This codes for CASSQGSVLAGELFF.

The chain links TRBV19 to TRBJ2-1; TRBD2 agrees at 7 bases. Unmatched junction bases numbered 4, after V lost 3 bases and J lost 5 bases. The CDR3 totals 14 residues. The germline gives CDR1 LNHDA, CDR2 SQIVND (reference sequence). Here the CDR3 reads CASSIGLADNEQFF. The CDR3 DNA follows: TGTGCCAGTAGTATCGGGCTAGCGGACAATGAGCAGTTCTTC.

The genes are TRBV6-1 and TRBJ1-5; D unclear. The germline V gene has CDR1 MNHNS and CDR2 SASEGT. This CDR3 comprises 14 residues. The V end lost 5 bases, the J end lost 0 bases, and 8 bases lay between the germline ends. The CDR3 nucleotides read TGTGCCAGCAGTCCCACAAGTAGCAATCAGCCCCAGCATTTT. Its protein is CASSPTSSNQPQHF.

The DNA for the CDR3 is TGCGCCAGCAGCTTGGAAGCGGGGCTTAGCACAGATACGCAGTATTTT. Amino acid sequence: CASSLEAGLSTDTQYF. The rearrangement joins TRBV5-1 to TRBJ2-3; 7 bases line up with TRBD2. The J segment lost 0 bases and the V segment lost 0 bases, leaving 4 bases of the junction unmatched. The germline CDR1 and CDR2 sequences are SGHRS and YFSETQ. This CDR3 is 16 amino acids long.

The chain carries TRBV19 and TRBJ2-1; possibly TRBD2 for D (6 bases). The V and J ends lost 0 bases and 6 bases respectively, with 15 bases between them. Looked up from germline, CDR1 is LNHDA and CDR2 is SQIVND (reference sequence). The CDR3 is made up of 16 amino acids. In nucleotides, the CDR3 is TGTGCCAGTAGTATAGATGCTATGGAGGGGAGCAATGAGCAGTTCTTC. It specifies CASSIDAMEGSNEQFF.